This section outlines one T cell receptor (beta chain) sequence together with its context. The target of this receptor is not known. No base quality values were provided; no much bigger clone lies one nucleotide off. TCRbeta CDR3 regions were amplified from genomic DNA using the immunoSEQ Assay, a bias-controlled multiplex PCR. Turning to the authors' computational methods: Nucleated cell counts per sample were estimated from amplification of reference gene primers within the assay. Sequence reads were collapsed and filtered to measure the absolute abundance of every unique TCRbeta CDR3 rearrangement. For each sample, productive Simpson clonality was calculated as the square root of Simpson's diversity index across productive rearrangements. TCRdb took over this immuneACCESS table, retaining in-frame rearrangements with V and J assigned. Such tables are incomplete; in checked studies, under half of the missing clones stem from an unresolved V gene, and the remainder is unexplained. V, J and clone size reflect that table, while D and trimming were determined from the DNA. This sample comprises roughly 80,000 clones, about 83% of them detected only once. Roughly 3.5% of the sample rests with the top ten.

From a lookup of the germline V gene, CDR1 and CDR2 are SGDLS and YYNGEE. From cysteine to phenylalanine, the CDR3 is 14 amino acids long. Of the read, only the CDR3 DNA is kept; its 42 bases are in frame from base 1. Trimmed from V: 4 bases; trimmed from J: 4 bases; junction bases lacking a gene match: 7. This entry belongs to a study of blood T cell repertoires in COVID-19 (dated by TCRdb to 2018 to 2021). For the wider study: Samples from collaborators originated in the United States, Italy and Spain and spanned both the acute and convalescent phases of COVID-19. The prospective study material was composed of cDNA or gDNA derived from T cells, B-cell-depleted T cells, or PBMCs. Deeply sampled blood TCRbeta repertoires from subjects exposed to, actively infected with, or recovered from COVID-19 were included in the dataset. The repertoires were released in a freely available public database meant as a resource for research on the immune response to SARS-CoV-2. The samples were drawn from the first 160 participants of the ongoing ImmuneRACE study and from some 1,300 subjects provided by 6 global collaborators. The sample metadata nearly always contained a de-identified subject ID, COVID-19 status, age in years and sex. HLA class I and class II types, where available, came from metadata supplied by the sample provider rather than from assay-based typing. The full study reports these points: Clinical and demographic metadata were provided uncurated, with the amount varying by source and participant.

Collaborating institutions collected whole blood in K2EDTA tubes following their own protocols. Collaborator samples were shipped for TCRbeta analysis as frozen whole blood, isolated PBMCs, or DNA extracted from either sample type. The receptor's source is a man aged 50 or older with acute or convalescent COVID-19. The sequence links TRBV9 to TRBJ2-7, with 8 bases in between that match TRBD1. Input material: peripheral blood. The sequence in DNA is TGTGCCAGCAGCCCAACAACAGGGGGGTACGAGCAGTACTTC. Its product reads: CASSPTTGGYEQYF.